This TCR beta chain was recorded in a study of blood T cell repertoires in COVID-19. About the research overall: Acute-phase and convalescent COVID-19 samples originated in the United States, Italy and Spain. PBMCs, B-cell-depleted T cells, or T cells provided the cDNA or gDNA that made up the material.

Profiled with immunoSEQ multiplex PCR; TCRdb holds only in-frame clones, not every one. The sample has 200,000 to 250,000 clones, roughly 85% seen once. Grouping used clinical history reported by participants in a survey and questionnaire. Recovered Cohort 3 donors showed two negative PCRs, clearance, or symptom resolution. J gave up 7 bases and V 4 bases, and 7 bases lay outside the gene matches. Germline CDR1 reads SGHDT; CDR2 reads YYEEEE. The CDR3 spans 14 residues. This chain joins TRBV5-6 and TRBJ2-3; 9 bases line up with TRBD2. This clonotype originated in a man aged 25-45 years who had recovered from COVID-19. The sequenced sample was PBMCs or T cells enriched from blood (not recorded which). The CDR3 spells CASSEIAGVNTQYF. The DNA for the CDR3 is TGTGCCAGCAGCGAGATAGCGGGGGTAAATACGCAGTATTTT.